The 11 T cell receptor beta chains in this list originate from one sample, sequenced in a study of blood T cell repertoires in COVID-19. Measured with immunoSEQ multiplex PCR; TCRdb has only the in-frame clones, and not every one. The sample consists of some 350,000 clones, roughly 90% of them appearing once. The sequencing sample was made of peripheral blood. The receptor set was obtained from a woman aged 65 to 85 with COVID-19, enrolled during active disease.

A few counts support this clone. This chain connects TRBV11-2 to TRBJ2-7, with D unresolved. The CDR3 runs to 15 residues. V lost 5 bases and J lost 3, with 17 bases in between. Germline V CDR1 and CDR2: SGHAT, FQNNGV. The CDR3: CASSPEIQPLYEQYF. The CDR3 nucleotides are TGTGCCAGCAGCCCCGAGATTCAACCCCTCTACGAGCAGTACTTC. The variable domain in full, completed from reference TRBV11-2 and TRBJ2-7, reads EAGVAQSPRYKIIEKRQSVAFWCNPISGHATLYWYQQILGQGPKLLIQFQNNGVVDDSQLPKDRFSAERLKGVDSTLKIQPAKLEDSAVYLCASSPEIQPLYEQYFGPGTRLTVT.

This sequence joins TRBV3-1 (or the pseudogene TRBV3-2) and TRBJ1-2; 8 bases match TRBD1. Germline-derived CDR1 and CDR2 are LGHDT and YNNKEL (reference sequence). The CDR3 totals 16 residues. After removal of 0 bases from V and 5 bases from J, the junction contained 8 bases not matched to a gene. CDR3 residues: CASSQESGQGIYGYTF. In nucleotides, the CDR3 is TGTGCCAGCAGCCAAGAATCAGGACAGGGAATTTATGGCTACACCTTC.

V is TRBV6-5 and J is TRBJ2-5, with 9 bases identical to TRBD1. There are 15 residues in the CDR3. CDR1 and CDR2 from the germline V gene are MNHEY and SVGAGI. J was trimmed by 5 bases and V by 4 bases; bases with no gene match: 8. The CDR3 DNA sequence: TGTGCCAGCAGTTTCCAACAGGGGGCCGAGGAGACCCAGTACTTC. Amino acid sequence: CASSFQQGAEETQYF.

This chain joins TRBV3-1 (or the pseudogene TRBV3-2) and TRBJ2-7; possible D gene TRBD2, 7 bases. The CDR3 runs to 17 residues. V was trimmed by 0 bases and J by 4 bases, leaving 19 bases between them. Germline CDR1 reads LGHDT; CDR2 reads YNNKEL (reference sequence). The CDR3 region is CASSQESPGRGGYEQYF. The CDR3 DNA reads as TGTGCCAGCAGCCAAGAAAGTCCCGGCAGGGGAGGGTACGAGCAGTACTTC.

This chain connects TRBV7-6 to TRBJ1-4; the match to TRBD1 covers 9 bases. The J segment lost 7 bases and the V segment lost 5 bases, leaving 8 bases of the junction unmatched. There are 15 residues in the CDR3. In germline, CDR1 is SGHVS, CDR2 FNYEAQ. The CDR3 protein is CASSPSGTGLEKLFF. The CDR3 coding sequence is TGTGCCAGCAGCCCCTCCGGGACAGGGCTTGAAAAACTGTTTTTT.

This chain joins TRBV5-1 and TRBJ1-6; D is possibly TRBD1 (6 bases). The V end was cut by 4 bases, the J end by 6 bases, with 17 bases between. Germline CDR1 reads SGHRS; CDR2 reads YFSETQ. The CDR3 contains 16 residues. CDR3 protein: CASSLLQQGSNSPLHF. In DNA form, the CDR3 reads TGCGCCAGCAGCCTCCTACAACAGGGTTCTAATTCACCCCTCCACTTT.

The chain couples TRBV18 to TRBJ1-5; TRBD1 aligns across 7 bases. Looked up from germline, CDR1 is KGHSH and CDR2 is LQKENI. This CDR3 contains 15 residues. Trimming removed 2 bases from V and 4 bases from J; junction bases left unmatched: 5. The chain's CDR3 is CASSPEDRNNQPQHF. In DNA, the CDR3 is TGTGCCAGCTCACCAGAGGACAGGAATAATCAGCCCCAGCATTTT.

This sequence joins TRBV24-1 and TRBJ1-5, with 7 nucleotides matching TRBD1. V dropped 6 bases and J dropped 0; count of bases not matched to a gene: 10. Germline loops: CDR1 KGHDR, CDR2 SFDVKD. There are 17 residues in the CDR3. The CDR3 protein is CATSPLDRPHSNQPQHF. The DNA of the CDR3 is TGTGCCACCAGTCCGCTGGACAGGCCCCATAGCAATCAGCCCCAGCATTTT.

This chain links TRBV19 with TRBJ1-1; D unresolved. V was shortened by 5 bases and J by 0 bases, with 7 bases between the two germline ends. The germline V gene encodes CDR1 LNHDA and CDR2 SQIVND (reference sequence). CDR3 length: 13 amino acids. For the CDR3, the DNA is TGTGCCAGTAGTCCCACAGTGAACACTGAAGCTTTCTTT. It codes for CASSPTVNTEAFF.

In DNA, the CDR3 is TGTGCCACCAGCCCCCAGACAGGGCGTGGTGGCTATGGCTACACCTTC. Its translation: CATSPQTGRGGYGYTF. The chain couples TRBV15 to TRBJ1-2; the match to TRBD1 covers 7 bases. The germline CDR1 and CDR2 sequences are LNHNV and YYDKDF (reference sequence). The ends lost 5 bases at V and 4 bases at J; junction bases unmatched: 13. The length of the CDR3 is 16 residues.

CDR3 nucleotide sequence: TGTGCCTCTAGGGACACCGCGAACACCGGGGAGCTGTTTTTT. It codes for CASRDTANTGELFF. The rearrangement links TRBV10-3 to TRBJ2-2; D might be TRBD1 (6 bases). The CDR3 has 14 amino acids. CDR1 is ENHRY and CDR2 is SYGVKD in the germline V gene. Deletions cut 11 bases from V and 0 bases from J, with 13 bases between.